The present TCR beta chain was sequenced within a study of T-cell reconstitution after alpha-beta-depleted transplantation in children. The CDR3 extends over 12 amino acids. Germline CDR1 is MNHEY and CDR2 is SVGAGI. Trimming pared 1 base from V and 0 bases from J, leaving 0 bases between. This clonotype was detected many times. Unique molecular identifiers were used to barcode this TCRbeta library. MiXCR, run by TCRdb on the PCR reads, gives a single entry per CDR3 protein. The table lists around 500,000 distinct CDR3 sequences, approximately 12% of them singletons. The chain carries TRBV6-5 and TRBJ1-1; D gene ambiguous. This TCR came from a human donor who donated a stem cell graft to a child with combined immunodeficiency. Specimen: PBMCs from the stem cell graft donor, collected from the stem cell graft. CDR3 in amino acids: CASSYLNTEAFF. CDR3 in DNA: TGTGCCAGCAGTTACTTGAACACTGAAGCTTTCTTT.